A selection of T cell receptor beta chains follows, all from one sample in a study of T cell responses to AZD1222 COVID-19 vaccine. The protocol was immunoSEQ multiplex PCR, while the TCRdb copy is restricted to in-frame clones and leaves out a portion. In the table there are about 19,000 clones, 75% to 85% of which are singletons. The input for sequencing was peripheral blood, taken 28 days after the second AZD1222 dose. The source is an adult who received the AZD1222 COVID-19 vaccine. Each CDR3 is given with its conserved first and last residue. The D gene is left open where the match is weak. Part of the rows lack a size; the others show once, few, many or a class for expanded clones.

d_call	j_call	v_call	clone_size	cdr3_nt	cdr3_aa
-	TRBJ2-1	TRBV29-1	-	TGCAGCGTTGAATTTTGGACCCAGAACAATGAGCAGTTCTTC	CSVEFWTQNNEQFF
TRBD1	TRBJ1-6	TRBV19	few	TGTGCCAGTAGGTCGGGACAGGGGACCTATAATTCACCCCTCCACTTT	CASRSGQGTYNSPLHF
TRBD2	TRBJ2-3	TRBV9	medium-sized	TGTGCCAGCAGCCGGACTAGCACTAACACAGATACGCAGTATTTT	CASSRTSTNTDTQYF
-	TRBJ1-4	TRBV2	-	TGTGCCAGCTTAAGGGGGGAACGGGAAAAACTGTTTTTT	CASLRGEREKLFF
TRBD1	TRBJ2-5	TRBV7-2	-	TGTGCCAGCAGGGGGACAGGCCCTTCGACCCAGTACTTC	CASRGTGPSTQYF
TRBD1	TRBJ1-5	TRBV3-1/TRBV3-2	few	TGTGCCAGCAGCCTCCGGGACAGCTATTTTAGCAATCAGCCCCAGCATTTT	CASSLRDSYFSNQPQHF
-	TRBJ1-1	TRBV11-2	few	TGTGCCAGCAGCTTTCTAGGGGGGGCGAACACTGAAGCTTTCTTT	CASSFLGGANTEAFF
TRBD1	TRBJ2-3	TRBV19	-	TGTGCCAGTAGTGCGACAGGGGTTAGCACAGATACGCAGTATTTT	CASSATGVSTDTQYF
TRBD1	TRBJ1-1	TRBV11-2	-	TGTGCCAGCAGTCAACAGACAGGGCCATACACTGAAGCTTTCTTT	CASSQQTGPYTEAFF
-	TRBJ1-5	TRBV19	once	TGTGCCAGTAGTATAGGACAGGCAGGGGCTCAGCCCCAGCATTTT	CASSIGQAGAQPQHF
-	TRBJ1-1	TRBV29-1	-	TGCAGCGTTGGGGACGGGGTGGCTTTCTTT	CSVGDGVAFF
-	TRBJ2-2	TRBV9	medium-sized	TGTGCCAGCAGCTCACCCCCGAGTCCCGGGGAGCTGTTTTTT	CASSSPPSPGELFF
-	TRBJ1-6	TRBV7-9	-	TGTGCCAGCAGCTTTTCCCTCGGTTCACCCCTCCACTTT	CASSFSLGSPLHF
-	TRBJ2-1	TRBV7-9	-	TGTGCCAGCAGCCAAAGAGGGAGCCCCGACAATGAGCAGTTCTTC	CASSQRGSPDNEQFF
TRBD1	TRBJ1-2	TRBV5-5	few	TGTGCCAGCAGCGGGGACAGTCTAGCTAACTATGGCTACACCTTC	CASSGDSLANYGYTF
-	TRBJ1-3	TRBV6-5	-	TGTGCCAGCGGATTACAGGCGCACTCTGGAAACACCATATATTTT	CASGLQAHSGNTIYF
TRBD2	TRBJ2-1	TRBV7-9	-	TGTGCCAGCAGCTTTTTACTAGCGGGAGGGGATGAGCAGTTCTTC	CASSFLLAGGDEQFF
-	TRBJ1-5	TRBV10-2	-	TGCGCCAGCAGTGAGTTAGGAGGGATTTATCAGCCCCAGCATTTT	CASSELGGIYQPQHF
-	TRBJ1-2	TRBV7-9	once	TGTGCCAGCACCTATGGTTCTGGGGAGCGGGGCTACACCTTC	CASTYGSGERGYTF
-	TRBJ1-5	TRBV6-5	-	TGTGCCAGCAGACGACAGACTAGCAATCAGCCCCAGCATTTT	CASRRQTSNQPQHF
-	TRBJ2-2	TRBV24-1	-	TGTGCCACCAGCTCAACAGGTTCCAACACCGGGGAGCTGTTTTTT	CATSSTGSNTGELFF
-	TRBJ1-2	TRBV6-5	-	TGTGCCAGCACCGAGGGGAGGGCTAAAGACTATGGCTACACCTTC	CASTEGRAKDYGYTF
TRBD1	TRBJ1-4	TRBV25-1	-	TGTGCCAGCAGTGAAGACAGGGAAGGTGGTGAAAAACTGTTTTTT	CASSEDREGGEKLFF
-	TRBJ1-2	TRBV12-5	-	TGTGCTAGTGGTTTGGTATCGGGCGGGGGGCGCGGCTATGGCTACACCTTC	CASGLVSGGGRGYGYTF
-	TRBJ2-6	TRBV25-1	-	TGTGCCAGCAGTGAATCGGAGGCGGCTGGGGCCAACGTCCTGACTTTC	CASSESEAAGANVLTF
TRBD1	TRBJ1-1	TRBV5-1	-	TGCGCCAGCAGCCAAGCCGGGACAGGGATCGGGAACACTGAAGCTTTCTTT	CASSQAGTGIGNTEAFF
-	TRBJ2-5	TRBV28	-	TGTGCCAGCAGTTTAGCGGGGCCAGGGGAGACCCAGTACTTC	CASSLAGPGETQYF
TRBD1	TRBJ1-4	TRBV5-1	-	TGCGCCAGCAGCCCGGTCCCGTTAGGGGGCGCGGGGAAACTGTTTTTT	CASSPVPLGGAGKLFF
-	TRBJ2-1	TRBV4-1	-	TGCGCCAGCGCCAAAGGGAGCTCCTACAATGAGCAGTTCTTC	CASAKGSSYNEQFF
TRBD1	TRBJ1-6	TRBV5-1	-	TGCGCCAGCAGCTTGAGTGCTCGACAGGGTGATTTTTCACCCCTCCACTTT	CASSLSARQGDFSPLHF
-	TRBJ1-6	TRBV18	-	TGTGCCAGCTCACCGTCACAGGGCTATAATTCACCCCTCCACTTT	CASSPSQGYNSPLHF
-	TRBJ1-1	TRBV4-3	once	TGCGCCAGCAGCCAAGACCCAGGGAGAGTAGCTGAAGCTTTCTTT	CASSQDPGRVAEAFF
TRBD2	TRBJ2-1	TRBV9	-	TGTGCCAGCAGCGTAGACGGGACTAGCGGGATTGTAGGGATGGATGAGCAGTTCTTC	CASSVDGTSGIVGMDEQFF
-	TRBJ2-7	TRBV7-7	few	TGTGCCAGCAGCTTAGCACAGGGTCCGTCCTACGAGCAGTACTTC	CASSLAQGPSYEQYF
TRBD1	TRBJ2-7	TRBV4-2	-	TGTGCCAGCAGCCAAGATAGGCCCGGGACAGGGGAGTACGAGCAGTACTTC	CASSQDRPGTGEYEQYF
TRBD1	TRBJ1-5	TRBV30	once	TGTGCCTGGAGTGTGCGCGGACAGGGGCCCTACGGAGGCAATCAGCCCCAGCATTTT	CAWSVRGQGPYGGNQPQHF
-	TRBJ1-1	TRBV3-1/TRBV3-2	few	TGTGCCAGCAGCCAGGTCAGGGTCTCCGAAGCTTTCTTT	CASSQVRVSEAFF
TRBD1	TRBJ1-2	TRBV9	-	TGTGCCAGCAGCAGAACGGGTGGGACAGGGGGCGGAGGCTACACCTTC	CASSRTGGTGGGGYTF
-	TRBJ1-1	TRBV20-1	-	TGCAGTGCTAGTAGGCAAGACGAGAACACTGAAGCTTTCTTT	CSASRQDENTEAFF
TRBD1	TRBJ2-1	TRBV10-3	-	TGTGCCATCAGTGAGGGTCGGGACAGAGGGGGGCAGTTCTTC	CAISEGRDRGGQFF
-	TRBJ1-5	TRBV6-6	-	TGTGCCAGCAGTCCCGATATTGACTCAACTAGCAATCAGCCCCAGCATTTT	CASSPDIDSTSNQPQHF
-	TRBJ2-7	TRBV27	-	TGTGCCAGCAGTCGTCTTGACAGACGCTACGAGCAGTACTTC	CASSRLDRRYEQYF
-	TRBJ1-4	TRBV24-1	-	TGTGCCACCAGTGCAGGTCTAAATGAAAAACTGTTTTTT	CATSAGLNEKLFF
-	TRBJ2-5	TRBV7-9	few	TGTGCCAGCAGCTGGTACCAAGAGACCCAGTACTTC	CASSWYQETQYF
TRBD1	TRBJ1-1	TRBV19	-	TGTGCCAGTAGGGGCGGACAGGGGGCTCCGACTGAAGCTTTCTTT	CASRGGQGAPTEAFF
-	TRBJ1-1	TRBV30	-	TGTGCCTGGGGACGGGGAGGGACTGAAGCTTTCTTT	CAWGRGGTEAFF
-	TRBJ1-3	TRBV9	-	TGTGCCAGCAGCCCCCGGCGATATTCTGGAAACACCATATATTTT	CASSPRRYSGNTIYF